This TCR beta chain stems from a study of cytomegalovirus exposure and HLA in healthy donors. With 60 Vbeta and 13 Jbeta primers, the PCR was carried out. Authors' data handling: Later, 75 million to 100 million unique TCR beta chains were counted in an analysis, and about 10 million of them were shared. The assay was immunoSEQ multiplex PCR, and TCRdb's table has in-frame clones only and misses some. That table gives V, J and clone size, and the DNA gave D and trimming. There are about 180,000 clones in the sample; 70% to 75% occur only once, and around 3% lies in the top ten. The CDR3 has 12 amino acids. Trimming left V 5 bases short and J 6 bases short, with 11 bases between. Germline assignment: CDR1 MNHEY and CDR2 SVGAGI.

Sequenced: PBMCs. The clonotype comes from a male donor in good health and CMV-seronegative. The chain uses TRBV6-5 and TRBJ2-7; maybe TRBD1 (5 bases). CDR3: CASSAVRGEQYF. CDR3 DNA sequence: TGTGCCAGCAGTGCCGTTAGGGGCGAGCAGTACTTC.